This paragraph covers one TCR beta chain sequence. Its target is unknown. This CDR3 is 16 amino acids long. Per germline, CDR1 ENHRY and CDR2 SYGVKD. The V and J ends lost 2 bases and 0 bases, in that order; junction bases with no gene match: 3. Here immunoSEQ multiplex PCR was the method, and the copy in TCRdb shows in-frame clones only, minus some. This table has approximately 27,000 clones, about four fifths appearing once. Time point described: cycle 4 day 1 (C4D1), after 6 weeks of nivolumab. Brentuximab vedotin exposure varied, and every patient relapsed after autologous stem cell transplantation. These data come from a study of PD-1 blockade in classical Hodgkin lymphoma. In the study overall: Nivolumab dosed at 3 mg/kg went to patients intravenously every 2 weeks. Study observations and caveats: The causes of the repertoire differences, possibly disease activity or prior therapy, remain undefined. In newly diagnosed patients, baseline TCR diversity was reportedly below that of healthy donors. Newly diagnosed patients and complete responders had comparable diversity at baseline.

This rearrangement joins TRBV10-3 to TRBJ2-3; 9 bases are a match to TRBD1. This material consisted of peripheral blood mononuclear cells (PBMCs), taken before the fourth cycle of nivolumab. The origin of this receptor is a human donor with classical Hodgkin lymphoma. CDR3 DNA sequence: TGTGCCATCAGTGAGACCGGGACAGGGAGCACAGATACGCAGTATTTT. This gives the protein CAISETGTGSTDTQYF.